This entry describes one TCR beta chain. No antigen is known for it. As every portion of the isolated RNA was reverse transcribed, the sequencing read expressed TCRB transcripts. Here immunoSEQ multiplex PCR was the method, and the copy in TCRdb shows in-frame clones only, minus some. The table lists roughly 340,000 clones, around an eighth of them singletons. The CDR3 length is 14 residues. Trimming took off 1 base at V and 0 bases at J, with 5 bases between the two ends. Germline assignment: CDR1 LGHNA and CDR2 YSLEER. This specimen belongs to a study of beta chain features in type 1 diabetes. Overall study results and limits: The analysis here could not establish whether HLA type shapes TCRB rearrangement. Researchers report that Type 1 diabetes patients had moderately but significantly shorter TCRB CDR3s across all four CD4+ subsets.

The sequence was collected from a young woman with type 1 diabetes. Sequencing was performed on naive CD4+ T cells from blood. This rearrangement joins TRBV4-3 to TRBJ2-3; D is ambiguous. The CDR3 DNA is TGCGCCAGCAGCCAAGGGCGGAGCACAGATACGCAGTATTTT. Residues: CASSQGRSTDTQYF.